This T cell receptor beta chain is drawn from a study of long-term antiretroviral therapy in people with HIV. Version v3.0 of the immunoSEQ assay was performed at survey level. Sequenced by immunoSEQ multiplex PCR; TCRdb stores in-frame clones only, minus some. The table includes about 24,000 clones, roughly 80% detected once. Concerning this clone: The target antigen is unknown. Additional DNA sequences in this sample encode the identical CDR3.

Per individual, the PBMC samples numbered at least one pre-ART and at least two post-ART. All participants with HIV were treated in the United States. The germline V and J ends were trimmed by 2 bases and 2 bases, with 6 bases remaining between them. The CDR3 totals 13 residues. Germline V lookup: CDR1 SGHRS, CDR2 YFSETQ. Study results and limitations: HIV repertoires had narrower CDR3 length ranges than controls.

The sequence derives from a man aged 45-60 years with HIV. The chain combines TRBV5-1 with TRBJ2-3; TRBD1 is a possible D gene (5 bases). The source material was unsorted PBMCs, sampled 0.4 years after starting antiretroviral therapy. The CDR3 reads CASSFRDTDTQYF. DNA of the CDR3: TGCGCCAGCAGCTTCAGGGACACAGATACGCAGTATTTT.